This T cell receptor (beta chain) was obtained from a study of T-cell memory formation after mild COVID-19. Whole-study results and caveats: The study detected some responding clones in pre-infection memory, suggesting cross-reactive memory joined.

MiXCR, applied by TCRdb to the 5' RACE reads, yields one record per CDR3 protein. The sample yields about 430,000 distinct CDR3 sequences, roughly 24% seen once. This clonotype was seen a few times. Its antigen remains unknown. Germline V lookup: CDR1 LGHNA, CDR2 YNFKEQ. The CDR3 has 15 residues. After removal of 0 bases from V and 2 bases from J, the junction contained 4 bases not matched to a gene. The specimen was PBMCs or a T cell subset sorted from them (not recorded which). The rearrangement links TRBV4-2 to TRBJ2-7; 7 nucleotides match TRBD2. This clonotype was sampled from an adult woman who had mild COVID-19 (a few samples of this study predate the infection). Cell type and time point are not known. The CDR3 bases are TGTGCCAGCAGCCAAGAGAGCGGGATCACCTACGAGCAGTACTTC. Amino acids: CASSQESGITYEQYF.